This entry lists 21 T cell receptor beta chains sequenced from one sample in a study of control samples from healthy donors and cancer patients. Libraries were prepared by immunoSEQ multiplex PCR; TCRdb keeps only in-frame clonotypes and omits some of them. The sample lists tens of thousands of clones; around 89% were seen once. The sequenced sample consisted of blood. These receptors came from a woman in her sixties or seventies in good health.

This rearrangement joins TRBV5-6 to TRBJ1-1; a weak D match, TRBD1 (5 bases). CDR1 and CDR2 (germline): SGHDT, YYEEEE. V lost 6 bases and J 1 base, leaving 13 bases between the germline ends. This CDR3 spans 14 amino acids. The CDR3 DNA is TGTGCCAGCAACTGGGGGGGGAGGAACACTGAAGCTTTCTTT. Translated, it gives CASNWGGRNTEAFF.

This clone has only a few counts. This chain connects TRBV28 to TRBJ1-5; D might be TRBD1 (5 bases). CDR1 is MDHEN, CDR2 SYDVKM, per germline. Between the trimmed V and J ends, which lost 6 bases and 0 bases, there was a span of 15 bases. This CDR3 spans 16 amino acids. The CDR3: CASSSGGRDSNQPQHF. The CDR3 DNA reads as TGTGCCAGCAGCTCGGGGGGTAGGGATAGCAATCAGCCCCAGCATTTT.

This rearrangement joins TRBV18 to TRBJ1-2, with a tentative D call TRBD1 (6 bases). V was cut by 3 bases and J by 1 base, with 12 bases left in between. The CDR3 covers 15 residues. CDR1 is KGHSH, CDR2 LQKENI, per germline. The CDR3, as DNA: TGTGCCAGCTCACCGTTACAGGACAGTAACTATGGCTACACCTTC. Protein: CASSPLQDSNYGYTF.

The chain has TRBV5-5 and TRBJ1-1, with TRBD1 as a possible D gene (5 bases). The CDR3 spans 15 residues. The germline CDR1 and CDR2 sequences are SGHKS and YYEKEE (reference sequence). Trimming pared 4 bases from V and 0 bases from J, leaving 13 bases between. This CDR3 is CASSHWGSLNTEAFF. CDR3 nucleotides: TGTGCCAGCAGCCATTGGGGGAGCTTGAACACTGAAGCTTTCTTT. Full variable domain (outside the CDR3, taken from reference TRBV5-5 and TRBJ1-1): DAGVTQSPTHLIKTRGQQVTLRCSPISGHKSVSWYQQVLGQGPQFIFQYYEKEERGRGNFPDRFSARQFPNYSSELNVNALLLGDSALYLCASSHWGSLNTEAFFGQGTRLTVV.

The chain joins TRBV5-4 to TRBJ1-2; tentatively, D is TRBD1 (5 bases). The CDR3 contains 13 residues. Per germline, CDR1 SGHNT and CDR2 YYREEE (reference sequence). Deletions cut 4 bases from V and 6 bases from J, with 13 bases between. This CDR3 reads CASSLPGGNGYTF. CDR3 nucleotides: TGTGCCAGCAGCCTCCCGGGGGGGAATGGCTACACCTTC.

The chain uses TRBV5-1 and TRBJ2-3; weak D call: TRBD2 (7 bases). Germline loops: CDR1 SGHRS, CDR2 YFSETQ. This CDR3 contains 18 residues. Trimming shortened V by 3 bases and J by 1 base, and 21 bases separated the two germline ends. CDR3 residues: CASSWGGGSGVGTDTQYF. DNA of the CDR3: TGCGCCAGCAGCTGGGGGGGCGGGTCGGGAGTTGGCACAGATACGCAGTATTTT. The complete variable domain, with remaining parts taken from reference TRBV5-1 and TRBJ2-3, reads KAGVTQTPRYLIKTRGQQVTLSCSPISGHRSVSWYQQTPGQGLQFLFEYFSETQRNKGNFPGRFSGRQFSNSRSEMNVSTLELGDSALYLCASSWGGGSGVGTDTQYFGPGTRLTVL.

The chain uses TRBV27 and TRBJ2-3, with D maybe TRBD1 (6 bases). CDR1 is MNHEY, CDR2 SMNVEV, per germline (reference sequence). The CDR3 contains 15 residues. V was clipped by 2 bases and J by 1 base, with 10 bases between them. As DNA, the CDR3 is TGTGCCAGCAGTTTAGGGACACTCCGCACAGATACGCAGTATTTT. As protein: CASSLGTLRTDTQYF.

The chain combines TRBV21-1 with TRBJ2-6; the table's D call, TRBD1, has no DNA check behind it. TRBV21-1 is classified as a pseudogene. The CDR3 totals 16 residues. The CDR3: CASSTHRVDGANVLTF. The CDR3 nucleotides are TGTGCCAGCAGCACCCACAGGGTGGACGGGGCCAACGTCCTGACTTTC.

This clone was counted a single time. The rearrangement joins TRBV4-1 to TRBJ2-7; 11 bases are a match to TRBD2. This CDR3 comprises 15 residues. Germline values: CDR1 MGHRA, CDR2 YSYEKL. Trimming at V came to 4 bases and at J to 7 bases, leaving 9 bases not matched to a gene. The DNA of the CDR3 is TGCGCCAGCAGCCTCCAACTAGCGGGAGCGGGGGAGCAGTACTTC. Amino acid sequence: CASSLQLAGAGEQYF.

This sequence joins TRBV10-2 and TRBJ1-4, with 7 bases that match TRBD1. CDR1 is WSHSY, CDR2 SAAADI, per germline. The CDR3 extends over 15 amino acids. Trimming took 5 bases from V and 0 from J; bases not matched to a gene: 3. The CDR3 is CASSPGTATNEKLFF. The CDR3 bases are TGCGCCAGCAGTCCTGGGACAGCAACTAATGAAAAACTGTTTTTT.

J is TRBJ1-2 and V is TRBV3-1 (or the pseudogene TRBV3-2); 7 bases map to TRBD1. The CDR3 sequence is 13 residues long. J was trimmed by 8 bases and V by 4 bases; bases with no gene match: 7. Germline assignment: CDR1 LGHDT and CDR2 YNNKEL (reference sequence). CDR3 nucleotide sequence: TGTGCCAGCAGCCCGAGACAGGGTGAAGGCTACACCTTC. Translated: CASSPRQGEGYTF.

The CDR3: CASTKTTTDTQYF. The CDR3 DNA reads TGTGCCAGCACCAAAACAACCACAGATACGCAGTATTTT. V is TRBV12-3 or TRBV12-4 and J is TRBJ2-3; D not resolved. The V end lost 7 bases, the J end lost 2 bases, and 10 bases lay between the germline ends. The CDR3 is 13 amino acids.

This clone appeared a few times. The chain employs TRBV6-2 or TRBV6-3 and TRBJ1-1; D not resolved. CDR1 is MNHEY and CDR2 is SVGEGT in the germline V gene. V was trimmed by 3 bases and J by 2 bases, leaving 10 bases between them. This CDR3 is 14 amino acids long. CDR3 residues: CASSYAGTNTEAFF. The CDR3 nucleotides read TGTGCCAGCAGTTATGCGGGTACAAACACTGAAGCTTTCTTT.

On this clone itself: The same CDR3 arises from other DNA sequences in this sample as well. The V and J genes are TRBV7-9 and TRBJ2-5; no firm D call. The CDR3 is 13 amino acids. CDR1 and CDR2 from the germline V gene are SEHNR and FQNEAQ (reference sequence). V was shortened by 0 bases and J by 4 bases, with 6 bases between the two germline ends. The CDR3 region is CASSLAGGETQYF. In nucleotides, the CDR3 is TGTGCCAGCAGCTTAGCGGGTGGAGAGACCCAGTACTTC.

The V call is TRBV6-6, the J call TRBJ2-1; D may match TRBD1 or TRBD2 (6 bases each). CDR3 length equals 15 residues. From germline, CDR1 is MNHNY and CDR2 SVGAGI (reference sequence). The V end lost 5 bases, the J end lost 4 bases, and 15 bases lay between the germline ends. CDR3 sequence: CASSADGGLYNEQFF. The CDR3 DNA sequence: TGTGCCAGCAGTGCCGACGGGGGCTTATACAATGAGCAGTTCTTC.

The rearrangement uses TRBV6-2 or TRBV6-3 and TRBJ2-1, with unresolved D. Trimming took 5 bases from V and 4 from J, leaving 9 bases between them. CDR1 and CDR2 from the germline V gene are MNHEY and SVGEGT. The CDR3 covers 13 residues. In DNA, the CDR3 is TGTGCCAGCAGTCCAAGTATGTACAATGAGCAGTTCTTC. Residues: CASSPSMYNEQFF.

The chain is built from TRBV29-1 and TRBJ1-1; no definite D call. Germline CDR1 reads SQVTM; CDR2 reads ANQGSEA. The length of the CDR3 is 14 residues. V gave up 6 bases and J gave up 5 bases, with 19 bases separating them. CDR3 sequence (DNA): TGCAGCGTCCTAAGTCCCCGAAGAGGAACTGAAGCTTTCTTT. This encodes CSVLSPRRGTEAFF.

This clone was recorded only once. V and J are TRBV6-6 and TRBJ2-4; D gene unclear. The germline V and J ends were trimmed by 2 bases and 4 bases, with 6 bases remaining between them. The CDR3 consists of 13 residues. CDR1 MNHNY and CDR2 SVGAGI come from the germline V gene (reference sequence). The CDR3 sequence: CASSYGSKNIQYF. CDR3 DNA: TGTGCCAGCAGTTACGGCAGTAAAAACATTCAGTACTTC.

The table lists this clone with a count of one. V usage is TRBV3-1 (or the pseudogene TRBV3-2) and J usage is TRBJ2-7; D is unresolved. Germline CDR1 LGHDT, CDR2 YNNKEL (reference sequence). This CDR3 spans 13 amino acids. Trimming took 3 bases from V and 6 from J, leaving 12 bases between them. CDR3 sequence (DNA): TGTGCCAGCAGCCAGAGTTCCACGAGCGAGCAGTACTTC. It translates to CASSQSSTSEQYF.

CDR3 in amino acids: CASSQGVSAGANVLTF. The CDR3 DNA is TGTGCCAGCAGCCAGGGGGTGTCGGCTGGGGCCAACGTCCTGACTTTC. The rearrangement joins TRBV7-9 to TRBJ2-6; 7 bases fit TRBD1. The V segment lost 5 bases and the J segment 2 bases; nucleotides outside the gene matches: 6. This CDR3 contains 16 residues. Germline V gene sequence: CDR1 SEHNR, CDR2 FQNEAQ (reference sequence).

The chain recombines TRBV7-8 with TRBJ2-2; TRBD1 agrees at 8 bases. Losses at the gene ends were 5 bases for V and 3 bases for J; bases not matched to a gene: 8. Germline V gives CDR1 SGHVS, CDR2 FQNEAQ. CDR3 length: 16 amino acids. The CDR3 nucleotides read TGTGCCAGCAGCCCGATAACAGGGGGGTACACCGGGGAGCTGTTTTTT. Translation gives CASSPITGGYTGELFF.